One sample yielded the 3 T cell receptor beta chains listed below, sequenced in a study of T-cell memory formation after mild COVID-19. TCRdb re-called the 5' RACE reads through MiXCR, storing one row per CDR3 protein. The sample yields hundreds of thousands of distinct CDR3 sequences, roughly 15% seen once. Sequencing input: PBMCs or a T cell subset sorted from them (not recorded which). The origin of the receptors is a man between 18 and 29 years old who had mild COVID-19 (a few samples of this study predate the infection). Cell type and time point are not known.

This clonotype has only a few counts. The rearrangement joins TRBV4-1 to TRBJ2-7; a weak D match, TRBD1 (6 bases). Trimming took 5 bases from V and 1 from J, leaving 12 bases between them. Germline lookup yields CDR1 MGHRA and CDR2 YSYEKL. This CDR3 has 14 amino acids. CDR3 amino acids: CASSVNQGSYEQYV. The CDR3 nucleotides read TGCGCCAGCAGCGTAAATCAGGGGTCCTACGAGCAGTACGTC.

This clonotype was seen more than once but under ten times. The chain has TRBV28 and TRBJ2-3, with D perhaps matching TRBD1 or TRBD2 (5 bases each). CDR3 size: 14 residues. Trimming removed 5 bases from V and 8 bases from J, with 17 bases in between. CDR1 and CDR2 from the germline V gene are MDHEN and SYDVKM. CDR3 coding DNA: TGTGCCAGCAGTGCCGGGACGGCCTTCGGTACGCAGTATTTT. Its translation: CASSAGTAFGTQYF. Combining the CDR3 with reference TRBV28 and TRBJ2-3 gives the whole variable domain DVKVTQSSRYLVKRTGEKVFLECVQDMDHENMFWYRQDPGLGLRLIYFSYDVKMKEKGDIPEGYSVSREKKERFSLILESASTNQTSMYLCASSAGTAFGTQYFGPGTRLTVL.

This clonotype was seen a handful of times. The chain couples TRBV21-1 to TRBJ2-7. TRBV21-1 is tagged as a pseudogene. This CDR3 contains 16 residues. The CDR3 nucleotides read TGTGCCAGCAGCAAAGGGGGAAACAGGGGCTCCTACGAGCAGTACGTC. Encoded protein: CASSKGGNRGSYEQYV.